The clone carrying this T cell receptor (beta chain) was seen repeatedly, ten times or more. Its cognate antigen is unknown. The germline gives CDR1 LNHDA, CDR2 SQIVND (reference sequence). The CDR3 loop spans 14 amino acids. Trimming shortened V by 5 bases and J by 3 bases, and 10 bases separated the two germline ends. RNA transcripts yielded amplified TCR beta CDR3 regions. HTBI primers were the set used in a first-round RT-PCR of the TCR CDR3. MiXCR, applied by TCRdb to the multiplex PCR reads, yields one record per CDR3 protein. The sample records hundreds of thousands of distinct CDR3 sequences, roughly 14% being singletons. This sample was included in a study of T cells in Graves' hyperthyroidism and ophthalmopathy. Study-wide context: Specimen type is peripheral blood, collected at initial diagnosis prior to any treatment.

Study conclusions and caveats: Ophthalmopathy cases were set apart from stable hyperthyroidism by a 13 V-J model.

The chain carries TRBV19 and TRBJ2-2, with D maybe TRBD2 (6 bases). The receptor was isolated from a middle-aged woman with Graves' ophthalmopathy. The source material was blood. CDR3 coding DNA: TGTGCCAGTAGTGAGGGACTGTACACCGGGGAGCTGTTTTTT. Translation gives CASSEGLYTGELFF.